This T cell receptor (beta chain) was captured by sequencing in a study of T-cell reconstitution after alpha-beta-depleted transplantation in children. Unique molecular identifiers were used to barcode this TCRbeta library. TCRdb re-called the PCR reads through MiXCR, storing one row per CDR3 protein. The sample has approximately 190,000 distinct CDR3 sequences, around 8.4% seen once. V lost 3 bases and J 1 base, leaving 12 bases between the germline ends. The CDR3 extends over 15 amino acids. The germline V gene has CDR1 SGHRS and CDR2 YFSETQ. This clonotype was picked up many times. No antigen is known for it. The study's findings and limits: After transplant, high TCRbeta diversity at day 60 in some patients arose from surviving recipient T cells and thymic progenitors. Counts and diversity of T cells one year after transplant came mostly from newly produced T cells. The origin of alpha-beta T cells about two months after transplant was reportedly several hundred expanded graft clones.

The TCR sequence derives from a male patient aged 2 to 10 who had a stem cell transplant for acute myeloid leukemia, so the T cells may come from the graft donor. The chain recombines TRBV5-1 with TRBJ2-3; a weak D match, TRBD1 (6 bases). The sequencing here drew on PBMCs, mostly from graft donor cells, taken 360 days after TCRalphabeta/CD19-depleted stem cell transplant. Here the CDR3 DNA reads TGCGCCAGCAGCTCTACAGGGCGGGGCACAGATACGCAGTATTTT. It encodes CASSSTGRGTDTQYF.